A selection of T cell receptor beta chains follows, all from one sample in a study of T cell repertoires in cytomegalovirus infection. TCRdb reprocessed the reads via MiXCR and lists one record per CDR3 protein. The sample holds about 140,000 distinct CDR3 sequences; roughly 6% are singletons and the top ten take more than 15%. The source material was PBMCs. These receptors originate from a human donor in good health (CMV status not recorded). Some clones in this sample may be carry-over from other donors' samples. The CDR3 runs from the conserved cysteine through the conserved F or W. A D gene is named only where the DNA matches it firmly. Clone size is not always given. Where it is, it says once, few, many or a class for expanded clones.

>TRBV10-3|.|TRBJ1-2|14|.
CAISESSQGYGYTF
TGTGCCATCAGTGAGTCGTCGCAGGGATATGGCTACACCTTC
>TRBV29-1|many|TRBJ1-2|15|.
CSVSALTTANYGYTF
TGCAGCGTTTCCGCATTGACAACAGCTAACTATGGCTACACCTTC
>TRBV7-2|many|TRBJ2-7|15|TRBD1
CASSLDRGVGNEQYF
TGTGCCAGCAGCTTAGACAGGGGGGTTGGGAACGAGCAGTACTTC
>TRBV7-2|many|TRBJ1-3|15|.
CASSIDGFSGNTIYF
TGTGCCAGCAGCATTGACGGATTCTCTGGAAACACCATATATTTT
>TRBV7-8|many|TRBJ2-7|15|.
CASSFYGQLSYEQYF
TGTGCCAGCAGCTTTTATGGGCAGTTATCCTACGAGCAGTACTTC
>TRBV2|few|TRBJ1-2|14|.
CASSEDRGRGGYTF
TGTGCCAGCAGTGAAGACCGGGGTCGGGGTGGCTACACCTTC
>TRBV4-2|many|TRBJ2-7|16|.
CASSLLGGGSDYEQYF
TGTGCCAGCAGCCTGCTAGGGGGGGGGAGTGATTACGAGCAGTACTTC
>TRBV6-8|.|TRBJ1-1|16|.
CASSYWGIRPNTEAFF
TGTGCCAGCAGTTACTGGGGTATTAGGCCGAACACTGAAGCTTTCTTT
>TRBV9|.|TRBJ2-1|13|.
CASSVAHRNEQFF
TGTGCCAGCAGCGTAGCTCACAGGAATGAGCAGTTCTTC
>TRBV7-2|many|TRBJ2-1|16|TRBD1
CASSLTPGQGANEQFF
TGTGCCAGCAGCTTAACGCCGGGACAGGGGGCGAATGAGCAGTTCTTC
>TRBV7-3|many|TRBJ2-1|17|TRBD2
CASSPAGAGGTYNEQFF
TGTGCCAGCAGCCCCGCCGGGGCGGGGGGAACCTACAATGAGCAGTTCTTC
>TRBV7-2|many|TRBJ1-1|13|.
CASGPNRNTEAFF
TGTGCCAGCGGACCGAACAGGAACACTGAAGCTTTCTTT
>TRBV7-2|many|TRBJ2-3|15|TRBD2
CASSLGAGVTDTQYF
TGTGCCAGCAGCTTAGGAGCGGGGGTCACAGATACGCAGTATTTT
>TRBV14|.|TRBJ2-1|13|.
CASSQDLGNEQFF
TGTGCCAGCAGCCAAGATCTTGGCAATGAGCAGTTCTTC
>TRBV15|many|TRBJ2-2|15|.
CATSRDRAVTGELFF
TGTGCCACCAGCAGAGATAGGGCAGTCACCGGGGAGCTGTTTTTT
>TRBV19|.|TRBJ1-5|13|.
CASSSKGHQPQHF
TGTGCCAGTAGTTCAAAGGGCCATCAGCCCCAGCATTTT
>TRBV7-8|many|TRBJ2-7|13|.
CASSQGGDYEQYF
TGTGCCAGCTCCCAGGGGGGTGACTACGAGCAGTACTTC
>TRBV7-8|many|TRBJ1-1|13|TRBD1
CAISGTDDTEAFF
TGTGCCATAAGCGGGACAGATGACACTGAAGCTTTCTTT
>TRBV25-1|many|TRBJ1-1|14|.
CASSGYTLGTEAFF
TGTGCCAGCAGTGGTTACACCTTGGGCACTGAAGCTTTCTTT
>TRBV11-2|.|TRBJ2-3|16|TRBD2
CASSLEVAGNTDTQYF
TGTGCCAGCAGCTTAGAGGTAGCGGGGAACACAGATACGCAGTATTTT
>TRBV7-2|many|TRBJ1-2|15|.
CASSLVGGQIDGYTF
TGTGCCAGCAGCTTAGTTGGCGGACAGATTGATGGCTACACCTTC
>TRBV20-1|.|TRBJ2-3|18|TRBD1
CSAEDRDTPNSGTDTQYF
TGCAGTGCCGAGGACAGGGATACCCCTAACAGCGGCACAGATACGCAGTATTTT
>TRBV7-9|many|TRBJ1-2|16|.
CASSIRGQSENYGYTF
TGTGCCAGCAGCATACGTGGACAGAGCGAAAACTATGGCTACACCTTC
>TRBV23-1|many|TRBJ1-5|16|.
CASSQFGGRANQPQHF
TGCGCCAGCAGTCAATTCGGCGGCAGGGCAAATCAGCCCCAGCATTTT
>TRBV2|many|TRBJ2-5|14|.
CASSRLLAEETQYF
TGTGCCAGCAGTCGGCTCTTAGCGGAAGAGACCCAGTACTTC